The 9 T cell receptor beta chains given below trace back to one sample, sequenced in a study of cytomegalovirus exposure and HLA in healthy donors. The PCR used 60 Vbeta and 13 Jbeta primers. The data were produced by immunoSEQ multiplex PCR, yet TCRdb's version contains in-frame clones alone and is incomplete. The sample holds about 120,000 clones, roughly 80% seen once. Material: PBMCs. The source of these receptors is a man over 45 in good health and CMV-seropositive.

The rearrangement joins TRBV5-1 to TRBJ1-2, with a weak D call TRBD1 (6 bases). Looked up from germline, CDR1 is SGHRS and CDR2 is YFSETQ. V lost 0 bases, J lost 6 bases, and 9 bases lay in between. This CDR3 spans 13 amino acids. In nucleotides, the CDR3 is TGCGCCAGCAGCTTGGACAGGGATCATGGCTACACCTTC. Translating gives CASSLDRDHGYTF.

This chain links TRBV7-2 with TRBJ2-1; tentative D call: TRBD1 (6 bases). The CDR3 is made up of 13 amino acids. Germline V CDR1 and CDR2: SGHTA, FQGNSA. Trimming pared 5 bases from V and 9 bases from J, leaving 14 bases between. This chain's CDR3 is CASSATGNGEQFF. The CDR3 DNA follows: TGTGCCAGCAGCGCTACAGGGAACGGTGAGCAGTTCTTC.

This clone was seen more than once but under ten times. J is TRBJ2-1 and V is TRBV5-4, with 10 nucleotides matching TRBD1. In germline, CDR1 is SGHNT, CDR2 YYREEE (reference sequence). The CDR3 loop spans 17 amino acids. The V and J ends lost 4 bases and 4 bases, in that order; junction bases with no gene match: 11. The CDR3 loop is CASSDKTGQGLYNEQFF. CDR3 nucleotide sequence: TGTGCCAGCAGCGATAAAACGGGACAGGGGTTATACAATGAGCAGTTCTTC.

This chain uses TRBV28 with TRBJ1-1, with D maybe TRBD1 (6 bases). The germline V gene has CDR1 MDHEN and CDR2 SYDVKM. Trimming left V 1 base short and J 10 bases short, with 10 bases between. The CDR3 has 12 amino acids. CDR3 DNA sequence: TGTGCCAGCAGTTTATTACAGGGCGGAGCTTTCTTT. Translated: CASSLLQGGAFF.

The chain joins TRBV5-1 to TRBJ2-1; 8 positions match TRBD1. CDR3 length: 15 amino acids. With 0 bases clipped from V and 4 bases from J, the junction kept 3 bases outside the gene matches. Germline CDR1 is SGHRS and CDR2 is YFSETQ. In nucleotides, the CDR3 is TGCGCCAGCAGCTTGGACCAGGGGGCGTACAATGAGCAGTTCTTC. Protein product: CASSLDQGAYNEQFF.

CDR3 loop: CASSQTGFSTDTQYF. CDR3 nucleotides: TGTGCCAGCAGTCAGACTGGATTCAGCACAGATACGCAGTATTTT. The chain uses TRBV9 and TRBJ2-3, with D uncertain. CDR1 is SGDLS, CDR2 YYNGEE, per germline. The CDR3 is 15 amino acids. V gave up 5 bases and J gave up 0 bases, with 13 bases separating them.

V is TRBV9 and J is TRBJ2-3, with D hard to call. From germline, CDR1 is SGDLS and CDR2 YYNGEE. V was pared by 2 bases and J by 1 base, with 11 bases between. The CDR3 is made up of 15 amino acids. CDR3 in amino acids: CASSVLASGTDTQYF. CDR3 coding DNA: TGTGCCAGCAGCGTCCTTGCGTCTGGCACAGATACGCAGTATTTT.

The chain is built from TRBV4-1 and TRBJ2-7; 9 bases are shared with TRBD2. CDR1 MGHRA and CDR2 YSYEKL come from the germline V gene. The J segment lost 5 bases and the V segment lost 2 bases, leaving 10 bases of the junction unmatched. The CDR3 has 16 amino acids. The CDR3 coding sequence is TGCGCCAGCAGCCAACTTGCCGGGACTAGCCCCCACGAGCAGTACTTC. Amino acids: CASSQLAGTSPHEQYF.

The chain links TRBV7-2 to TRBJ2-1; 8 positions agree with TRBD1. CDR3 length: 16 amino acids. CDR1 is SGHTA, CDR2 FQGNSA, per germline. Trimming took 4 bases from V and 0 from J; bases not matched to a gene: 5. CDR3 in DNA: TGTGCCAGCAGCTCCGGACAGGGAGGCTCCTACAATGAGCAGTTCTTC. As protein: CASSSGQGGSYNEQFF.